This record looks at one TCR beta chain sequence and its context. Per the germline V gene, CDR1 is SGDLS and CDR2 is YYNGEE. Trimming at V came to 0 bases and at J to 4 bases, leaving 2 bases not matched to a gene. This CDR3 region has 15 residues. This entry is derived from a study of brain T cells in children with intractable seizures. Profiled with immunoSEQ multiplex PCR; TCRdb holds only in-frame clones, not every one. The sample comprises fewer than 50,000 clones, 75% to 95% of which are singletons, and 6.3% rests with the top ten. The material was peripheral blood, obtained at surgery. The receptor was derived from a girl aged 2 to 9 with tuberous sclerosis and intractable seizures. This chain links TRBV9 with TRBJ1-1, with 11 bases lining up with TRBD1. The DNA for the CDR3 is TGTGCCAGCAGCGTAGCCGGGACAGGGGGCACTGAAGCTTTCTTT. Its protein is CASSVAGTGGTEAFF.